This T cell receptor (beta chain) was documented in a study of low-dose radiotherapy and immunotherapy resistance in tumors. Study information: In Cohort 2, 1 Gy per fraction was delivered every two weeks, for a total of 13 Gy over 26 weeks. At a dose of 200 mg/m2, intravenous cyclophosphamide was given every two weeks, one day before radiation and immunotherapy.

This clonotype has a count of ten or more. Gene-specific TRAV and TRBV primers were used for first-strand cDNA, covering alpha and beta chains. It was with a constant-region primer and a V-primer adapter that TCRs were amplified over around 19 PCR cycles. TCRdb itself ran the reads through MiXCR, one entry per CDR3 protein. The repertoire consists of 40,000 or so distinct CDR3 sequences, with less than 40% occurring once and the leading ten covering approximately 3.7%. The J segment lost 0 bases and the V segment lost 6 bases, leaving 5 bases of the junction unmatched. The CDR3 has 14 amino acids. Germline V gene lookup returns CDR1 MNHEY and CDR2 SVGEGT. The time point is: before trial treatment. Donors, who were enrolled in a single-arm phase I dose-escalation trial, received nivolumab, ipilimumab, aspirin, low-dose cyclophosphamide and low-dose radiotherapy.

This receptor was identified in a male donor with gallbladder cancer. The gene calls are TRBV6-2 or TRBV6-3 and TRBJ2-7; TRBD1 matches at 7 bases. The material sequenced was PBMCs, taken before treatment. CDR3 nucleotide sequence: TGTGCCAGCAGAAGCACAGGGGTCTCCTACGAGCAGTACTTC. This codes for CASRSTGVSYEQYF.